The T cell receptor beta chain described here comes from a study of cytomegalovirus exposure and HLA in healthy donors. The CDR3 consists of 13 residues. J was trimmed by 4 bases and V by 4 bases; bases with no gene match: 3. Germline CDR1 MNHEY, CDR2 SMNVEV (reference sequence). Clones were sequenced by immunoSEQ multiplex PCR, and TCRdb holds only the in-frame ones, with some missing. This sample carries some 330,000 clones, more than 80% of them seen once, and the ten largest clones take 0.84%. Remarks on this clone: No antigen is known for it.

Regarding the study as a whole: The tendency of first-cohort TCR clusters to co-occur in the roughly 110 validation repertoires emerged from a later analysis.

The donors were part of the approximately 130-subject validation cohort, which stood apart from the roughly 670-subject first cohort. The receptor was isolated from a woman aged 18-35 years in good health and CMV-seronegative. The chain combines TRBV27 with TRBJ1-1; 7 bases are shared with TRBD1. Input material: PBMCs. The CDR3 region has the DNA TGTGCCAGCAGTTCCAACAGGGGCACTGAAGCTTTCTTT. It is translated as CASSSNRGTEAFF.